This T cell receptor beta chain was sequenced during a study of early T cells in non-severe SARS-CoV-2 infection. Molecules of cDNA were individually given unique molecular identifiers that were attached to them. TCRdb redid the calling of the 5' RACE reads with MiXCR, one entry per CDR3 protein. This table holds tens of thousands of distinct CDR3 sequences, less than 15% found once. The sequence came from an adult who was a healthcare worker with PCR-confirmed SARS-CoV-2 infection or an uninfected control (not recorded which). Specimen: whole blood.

The CDR3 region has the DNA TGTGCCAGCAGCCCCCTTAGATCGGGGGGGAAGCAGTACTTC. Amino acids: CASSPLRSGGKQYF. The V call is TRBV9, the J call TRBJ2-7; 8 bases map to TRBD2. Germline loops: CDR1 SGDLS, CDR2 YYNGEE. Unmatched junction bases numbered 11, after V lost 4 bases and J lost 8 bases. The CDR3 totals 14 residues. The complete variable domain, with remaining parts taken from reference TRBV9 and TRBJ2-7, reads DSGVTQTPKHLITATGQRVTLRCSPRSGDLSVYWYQQSLDQGLQFLIQYYNGEERAKGNILERFSAQQFPDLHSELNLSSLELGDSALYFCASSPLRSGGKQYFGPGTRLTVT.